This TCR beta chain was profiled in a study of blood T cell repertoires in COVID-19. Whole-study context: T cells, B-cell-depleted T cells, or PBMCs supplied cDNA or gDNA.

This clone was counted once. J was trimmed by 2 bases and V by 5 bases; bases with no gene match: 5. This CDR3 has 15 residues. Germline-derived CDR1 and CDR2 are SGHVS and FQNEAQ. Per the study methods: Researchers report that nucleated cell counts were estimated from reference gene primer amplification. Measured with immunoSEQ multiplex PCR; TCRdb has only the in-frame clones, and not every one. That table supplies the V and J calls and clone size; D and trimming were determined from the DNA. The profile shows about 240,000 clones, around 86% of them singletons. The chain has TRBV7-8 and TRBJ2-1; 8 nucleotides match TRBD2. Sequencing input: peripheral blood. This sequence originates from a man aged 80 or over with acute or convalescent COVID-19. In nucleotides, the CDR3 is TGTGCCAGCAGCCTGACTAGCGCGACCTACAATGAGCAGTTCTTC. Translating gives CASSLTSATYNEQFF.